This T cell receptor beta chain was captured by sequencing in a study of blood T cell repertoires in COVID-19 (dated by TCRdb to about 2020). Context from the whole study: The collaborator samples originated in the United States, Italy and Spain and spanned the acute and convalescent phases of COVID-19. The prospective study material was composed of cDNA or gDNA derived from T cells, B-cell-depleted T cells, or PBMCs. The dataset comprised deeply sampled blood TCRbeta repertoires from subjects exposed to, actively infected with, or recovered from COVID-19. The repertoires were released in a freely available public database meant as a resource for research on the immune response to SARS-CoV-2. Samples came from the ongoing ImmuneRACE study (first 160 participants) plus 1,254 subjects from 6 global collaborators. Sample metadata almost always included a de-identified subject ID, COVID-19 status, age in years and sex. HLA class I and class II types, where available, came from metadata supplied by the sample provider rather than from assay-based typing.

Collaborating institutions collected whole blood in K2EDTA tubes following their own protocols. For TCRbeta analysis, collaborator samples were shipped as frozen whole blood, as isolated PBMCs, or as DNA extracted from either sample type. TCRbeta CDR3 regions were amplified from genomic DNA by means of the immunoSEQ Assay, a bias-controlled multiplex PCR. In the paper's pipeline: Within the assay, amplification of reference gene primers was used to estimate how many nucleated cells each sample contained. To quantify the absolute abundance of each unique TCRbeta CDR3 rearrangement, sequence reads were collapsed and filtered. For each sample, productive Simpson clonality was calculated as the square root of Simpson's diversity index over productive rearrangements. Here the immuneACCESS table is served through TCRdb, limited to in-frame sequences with V and J called. Missing clones are a known gap in these copies; in checked studies unresolved V genes cover under half, and the rest lacks a known reason. That table is the source of V, J and clone size, and D and trimming were worked out from the DNA. The sample yields approximately 46,000 clones; about nine tenths were counted once. The ten top clones hold 16% of the sample.

Remarks on this clone: It lacks a known antigen. Base quality data are lacking; no much larger clone is found one base away.

General conclusions and limits of the study: Clinical and demographic metadata were provided uncurated, with the amount varying by source and participant.

The CDR1 and CDR2 encoded by the germline V gene are ENHRY and SYGVKD. Deletion took 5 bases off V and 1 base off J, with a span of 14 bases between the germline ends. Including the terminal cysteine and phenylalanine, the CDR3 comprises 15 residues. This entry keeps only the CDR3 DNA: 45 bases, framed from base 1. This sequence originates from a man between 60 and 75 years old with active or convalescent COVID-19. Recombination joined TRBV10-3 with TRBJ1-1; the D gene is perhaps TRBD1, on 6 matching bases. Sequencing input: peripheral blood. The sequence in DNA is TGTGCCATCAGTAAAAGGACAGCCCGGAACACTGAAGCTTTCTTT. It translates to CAISKRTARNTEAFF.